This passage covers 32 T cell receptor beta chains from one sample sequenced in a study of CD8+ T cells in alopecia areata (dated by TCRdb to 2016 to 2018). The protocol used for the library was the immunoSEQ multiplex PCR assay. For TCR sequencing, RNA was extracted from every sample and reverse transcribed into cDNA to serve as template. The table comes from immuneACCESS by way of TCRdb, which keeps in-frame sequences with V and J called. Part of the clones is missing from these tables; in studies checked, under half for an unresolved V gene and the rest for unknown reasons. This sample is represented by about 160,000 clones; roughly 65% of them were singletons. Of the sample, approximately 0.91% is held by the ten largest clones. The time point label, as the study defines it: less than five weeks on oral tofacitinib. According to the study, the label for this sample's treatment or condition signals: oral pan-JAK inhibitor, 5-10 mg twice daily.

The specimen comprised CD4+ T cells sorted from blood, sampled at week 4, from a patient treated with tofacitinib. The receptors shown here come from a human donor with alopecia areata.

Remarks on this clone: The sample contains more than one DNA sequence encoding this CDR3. In nucleotides, the CDR3 is TGCGCCAGCAGCTTGGGACTAGCGACAGATACGCAGTATTTT. This sequence encodes CASSLGLATDTQYF. The rearrangement joins TRBV5-1 to TRBJ2-3; 8 bases are shared with TRBD2. CDR3 length: 14 amino acids. V gave up 0 bases and J gave up 3 bases; unmatched junction bases: 0. From germline, CDR1 is SGHRS and CDR2 YFSETQ.

CDR3 sequence (DNA): TGCAGCGTTGAAGCGGTACAGGGGGGCGAGCAGTACTTC. Its protein product is CSVEAVQGGEQYF. V is TRBV29-1 and J is TRBJ2-7; 8 nucleotides line up with TRBD1. Germline-derived CDR1 and CDR2 are SQVTM and ANQGSEA. The V gene end was trimmed by 1 base and the J gene end by 6 bases; junction bases not matched to a gene: 5. The CDR3 totals 13 residues.

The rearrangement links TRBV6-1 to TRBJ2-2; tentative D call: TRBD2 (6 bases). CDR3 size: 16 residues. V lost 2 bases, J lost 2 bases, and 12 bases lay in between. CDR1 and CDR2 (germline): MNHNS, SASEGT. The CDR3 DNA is TGTGCCAGCAGTGAATGGAGGGGTCTAAACACCGGGGAGCTGTTTTTT. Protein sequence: CASSEWRGLNTGELFF.

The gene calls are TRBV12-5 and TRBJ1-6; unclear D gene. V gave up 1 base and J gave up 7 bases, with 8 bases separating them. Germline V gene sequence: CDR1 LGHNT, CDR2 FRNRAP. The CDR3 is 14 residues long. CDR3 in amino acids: CASGLGQKNSPLHF. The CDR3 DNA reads TGTGCTAGTGGTTTGGGCCAGAAAAATTCACCCCTCCACTTT.

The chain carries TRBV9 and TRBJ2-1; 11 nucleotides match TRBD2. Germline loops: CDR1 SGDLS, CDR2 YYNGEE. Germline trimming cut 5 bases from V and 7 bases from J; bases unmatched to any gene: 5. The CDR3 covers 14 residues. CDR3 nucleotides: TGTGCCAGCAGGAGGGGACTAGCGGTGAATGAGCAGTTCTTC. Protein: CASRRGLAVNEQFF.

In DNA form, the CDR3 reads TGTGCCATCAGCGGACAGGGGCGTACAGATACGCAGTATTTT. This codes for CAISGQGRTDTQYF. The V gene is TRBV10-3, the J gene TRBJ2-3, with 9 bases aligning to TRBD1. V lost 6 bases, J lost 3 bases, and 4 bases stayed unmatched. Germline lookup yields CDR1 ENHRY and CDR2 SYGVKD. The CDR3 is 14 amino acids.

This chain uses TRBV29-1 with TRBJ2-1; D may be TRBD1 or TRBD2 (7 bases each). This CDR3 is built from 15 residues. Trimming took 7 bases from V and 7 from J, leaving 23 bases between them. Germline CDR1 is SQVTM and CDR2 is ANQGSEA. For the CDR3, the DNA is TGCAGCGGTGCCAGGGGGGGATGGGCAACAAATGAGCAGTTCTTC. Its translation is CSGARGGWATNEQFF.

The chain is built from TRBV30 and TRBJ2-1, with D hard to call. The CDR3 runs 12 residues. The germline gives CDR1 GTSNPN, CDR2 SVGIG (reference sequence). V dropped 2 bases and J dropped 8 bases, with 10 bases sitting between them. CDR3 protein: CAWSSTRDEQFF. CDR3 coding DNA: TGTGCCTGGAGTTCGACACGGGATGAGCAGTTCTTC. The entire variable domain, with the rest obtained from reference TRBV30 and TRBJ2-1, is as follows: SQTIHQWPATLVQPVGSPLSLECTVEGTSNPNLYWYRQAAGRGLQLLFYSVGIGQISSEVPQNLSASRPQDRQFILSSKKLLLSDSGFYLCAWSSTRDEQFFGPGTRLTVL.

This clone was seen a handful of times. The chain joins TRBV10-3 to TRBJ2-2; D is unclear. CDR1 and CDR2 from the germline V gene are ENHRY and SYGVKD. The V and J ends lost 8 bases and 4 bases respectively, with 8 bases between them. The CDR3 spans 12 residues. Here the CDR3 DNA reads TGTGCCATCGCGAGGAGCACCGGGGAGCTGTTTTTT. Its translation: CAIARSTGELFF.

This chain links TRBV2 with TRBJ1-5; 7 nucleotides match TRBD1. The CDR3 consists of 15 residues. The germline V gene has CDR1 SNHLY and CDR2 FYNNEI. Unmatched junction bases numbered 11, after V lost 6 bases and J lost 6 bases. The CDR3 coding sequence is TGTGCCAGCAGCCGGACAGTGACAGGGAGTCAGCCCCAGCATTTT. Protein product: CASSRTVTGSQPQHF.

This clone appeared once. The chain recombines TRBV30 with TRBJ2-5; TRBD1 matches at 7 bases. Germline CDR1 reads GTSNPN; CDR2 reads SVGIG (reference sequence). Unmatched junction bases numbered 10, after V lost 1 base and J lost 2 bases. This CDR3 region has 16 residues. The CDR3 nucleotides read TGTGCCTGGAGTGGCCCGACAGGGTGGGGGCAAGAGACCCAGTACTTC. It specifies CAWSGPTGWGQETQYF.

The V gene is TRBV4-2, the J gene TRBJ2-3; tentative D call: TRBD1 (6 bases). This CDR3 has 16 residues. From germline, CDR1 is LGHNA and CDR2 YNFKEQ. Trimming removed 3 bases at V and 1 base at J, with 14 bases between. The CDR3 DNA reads TGTGCCAGCAGCCAGCCTGACAGGCGAGGCACAGATACGCAGTATTTT. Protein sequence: CASSQPDRRGTDTQYF.

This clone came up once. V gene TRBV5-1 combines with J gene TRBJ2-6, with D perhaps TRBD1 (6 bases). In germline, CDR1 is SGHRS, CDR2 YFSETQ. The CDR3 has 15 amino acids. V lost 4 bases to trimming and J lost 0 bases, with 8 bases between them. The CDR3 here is CASSPDSSGANVLTF. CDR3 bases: TGCGCCAGCAGCCCGGACAGCTCTGGGGCCAACGTCCTGACTTTC.

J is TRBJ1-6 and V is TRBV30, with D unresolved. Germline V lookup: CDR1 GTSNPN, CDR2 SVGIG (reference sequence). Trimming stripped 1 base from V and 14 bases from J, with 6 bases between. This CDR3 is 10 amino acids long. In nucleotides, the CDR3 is TGTGCCTGGAGTGGGTCAACCCTCCACTTT. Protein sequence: CAWSGSTLHF.

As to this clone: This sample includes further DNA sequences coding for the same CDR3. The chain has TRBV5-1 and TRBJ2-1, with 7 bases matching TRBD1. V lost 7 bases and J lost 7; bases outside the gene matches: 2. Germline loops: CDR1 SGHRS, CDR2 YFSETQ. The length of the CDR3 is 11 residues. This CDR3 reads CASSRGNEQFF. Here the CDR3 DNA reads TGCGCCAGCTCCAGGGGGAATGAGCAGTTCTTC.

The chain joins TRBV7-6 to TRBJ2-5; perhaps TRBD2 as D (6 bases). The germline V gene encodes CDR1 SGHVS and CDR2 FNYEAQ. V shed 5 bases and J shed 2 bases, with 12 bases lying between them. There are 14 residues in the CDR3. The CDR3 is CASSPSGLQETQYF. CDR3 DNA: TGTGCCAGCAGCCCTTCGGGACTTCAAGAGACCCAGTACTTC.

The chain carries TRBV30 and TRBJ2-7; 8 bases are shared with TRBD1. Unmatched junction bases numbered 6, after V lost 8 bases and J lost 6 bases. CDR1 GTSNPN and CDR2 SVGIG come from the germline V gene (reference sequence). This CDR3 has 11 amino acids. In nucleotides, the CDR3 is TGTGCCCGCCGACAGGGGTTCGAGCAGTACTTC. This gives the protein CARRQGFEQYF.

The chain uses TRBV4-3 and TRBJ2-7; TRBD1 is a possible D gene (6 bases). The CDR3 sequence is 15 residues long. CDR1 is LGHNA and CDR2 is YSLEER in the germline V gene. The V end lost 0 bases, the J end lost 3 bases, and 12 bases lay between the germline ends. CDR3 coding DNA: TGCGCCAGCAGCCAAGACCCAGGGGTAGGCTACGAGCAGTACTTC. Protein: CASSQDPGVGYEQYF.

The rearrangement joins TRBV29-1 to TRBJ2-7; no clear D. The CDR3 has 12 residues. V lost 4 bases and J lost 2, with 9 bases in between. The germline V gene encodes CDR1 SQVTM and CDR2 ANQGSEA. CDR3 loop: CSVVGQAYEQYF. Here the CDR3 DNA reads TGCAGCGTTGTCGGGCAGGCCTACGAGCAGTACTTC.

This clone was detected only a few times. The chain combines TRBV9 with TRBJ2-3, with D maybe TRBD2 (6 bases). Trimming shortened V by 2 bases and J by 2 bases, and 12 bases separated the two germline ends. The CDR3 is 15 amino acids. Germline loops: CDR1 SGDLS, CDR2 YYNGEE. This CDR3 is CASSVRGGTTDTQYF. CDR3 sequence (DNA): TGTGCCAGCAGCGTTCGTGGGGGGACCACAGATACGCAGTATTTT.

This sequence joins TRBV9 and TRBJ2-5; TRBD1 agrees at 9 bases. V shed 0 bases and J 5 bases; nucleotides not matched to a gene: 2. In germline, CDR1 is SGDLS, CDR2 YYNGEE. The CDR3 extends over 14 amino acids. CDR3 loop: CASSVEDRGETQYF. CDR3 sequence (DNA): TGTGCCAGCAGCGTAGAAGACAGGGGGGAGACCCAGTACTTC.

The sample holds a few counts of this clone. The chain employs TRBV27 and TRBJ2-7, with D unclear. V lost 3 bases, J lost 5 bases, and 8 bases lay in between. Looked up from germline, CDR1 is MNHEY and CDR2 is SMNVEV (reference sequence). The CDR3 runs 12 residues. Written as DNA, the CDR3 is TGTGCCAGCAGTTTGCTTGGGGACGAGCAGTACTTC. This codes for CASSLLGDEQYF.

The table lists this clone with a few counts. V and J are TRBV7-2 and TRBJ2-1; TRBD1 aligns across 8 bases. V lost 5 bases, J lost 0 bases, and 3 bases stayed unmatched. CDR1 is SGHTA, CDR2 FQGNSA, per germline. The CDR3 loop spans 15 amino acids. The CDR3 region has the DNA TGTGCCAGCAGCCCGACAGGGGACTCCTACAATGAGCAGTTCTTC. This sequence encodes CASSPTGDSYNEQFF.

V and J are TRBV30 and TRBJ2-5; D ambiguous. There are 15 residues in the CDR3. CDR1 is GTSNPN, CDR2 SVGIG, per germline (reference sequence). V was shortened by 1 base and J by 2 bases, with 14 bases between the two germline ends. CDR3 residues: CAWSATPEAQETQYF. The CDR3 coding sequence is TGTGCCTGGAGTGCAACCCCGGAAGCACAAGAGACCCAGTACTTC. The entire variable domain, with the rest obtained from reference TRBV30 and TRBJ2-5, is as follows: SQTIHQWPATLVQPVGSPLSLECTVEGTSNPNLYWYRQAAGRGLQLLFYSVGIGQISSEVPQNLSASRPQDRQFILSSKKLLLSDSGFYLCAWSATPEAQETQYFGPGTRLLVL.

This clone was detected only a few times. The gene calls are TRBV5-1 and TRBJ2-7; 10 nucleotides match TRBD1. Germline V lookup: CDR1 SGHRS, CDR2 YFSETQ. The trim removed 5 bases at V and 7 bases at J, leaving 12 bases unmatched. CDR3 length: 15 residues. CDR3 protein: CASSLGQGTFEEQYF. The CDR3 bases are TGCGCCAGCAGTCTGGGACAGGGGACGTTTGAGGAGCAGTACTTC.

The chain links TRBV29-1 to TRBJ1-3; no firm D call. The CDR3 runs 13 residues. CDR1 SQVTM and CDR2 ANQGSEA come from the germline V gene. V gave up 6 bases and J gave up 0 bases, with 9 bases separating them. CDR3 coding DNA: TGCAGCGTCCGGACGGTCTCTGGAAACACCATATATTTT. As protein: CSVRTVSGNTIYF.

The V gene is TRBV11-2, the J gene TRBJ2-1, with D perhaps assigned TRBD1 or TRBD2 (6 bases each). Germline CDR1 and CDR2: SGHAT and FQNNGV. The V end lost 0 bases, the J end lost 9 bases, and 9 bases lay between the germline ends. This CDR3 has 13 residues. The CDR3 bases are TGTGCCAGCAGCTTAGACAGGGGAGGTGAGCAGTTCTTC. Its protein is CASSLDRGGEQFF.

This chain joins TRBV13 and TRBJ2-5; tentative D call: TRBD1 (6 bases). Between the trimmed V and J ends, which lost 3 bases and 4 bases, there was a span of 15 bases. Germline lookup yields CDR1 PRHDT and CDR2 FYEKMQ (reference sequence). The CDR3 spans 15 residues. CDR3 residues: CASSLMGQGRETQYF. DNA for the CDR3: TGTGCCAGCAGCTTGATGGGGCAGGGGAGAGAGACCCAGTACTTC.

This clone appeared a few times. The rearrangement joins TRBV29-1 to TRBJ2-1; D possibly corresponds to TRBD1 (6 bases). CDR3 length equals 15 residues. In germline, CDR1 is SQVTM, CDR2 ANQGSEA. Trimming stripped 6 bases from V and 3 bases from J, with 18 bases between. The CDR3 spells CSVEQGPRIYNEQFF. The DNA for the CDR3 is TGCAGCGTGGAACAGGGCCCTAGGATCTACAATGAGCAGTTCTTC.

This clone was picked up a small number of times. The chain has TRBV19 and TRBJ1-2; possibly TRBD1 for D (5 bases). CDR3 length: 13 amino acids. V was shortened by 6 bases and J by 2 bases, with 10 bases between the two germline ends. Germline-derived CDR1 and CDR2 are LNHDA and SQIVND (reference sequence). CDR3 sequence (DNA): TGTGCCAGTAGCCTGGGGGAGAACTATGGCTACACCTTC. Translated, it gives CASSLGENYGYTF. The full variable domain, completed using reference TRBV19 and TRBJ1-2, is DGGITQSPKYLFRKEGQNVTLSCEQNLNHDAMYWYRQDPGQGLRLIYYSQIVNDFQKGDIAEGYSVSREKKESFPLTVTSAQKNPTAFYLCASSLGENYGYTFGSGTRLTVV.

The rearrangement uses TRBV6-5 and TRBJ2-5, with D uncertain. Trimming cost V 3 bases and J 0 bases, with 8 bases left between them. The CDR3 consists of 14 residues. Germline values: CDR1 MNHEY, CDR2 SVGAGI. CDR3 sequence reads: CASSYRADQETQYF. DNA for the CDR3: TGTGCCAGCAGTTATAGGGCAGACCAAGAGACCCAGTACTTC.

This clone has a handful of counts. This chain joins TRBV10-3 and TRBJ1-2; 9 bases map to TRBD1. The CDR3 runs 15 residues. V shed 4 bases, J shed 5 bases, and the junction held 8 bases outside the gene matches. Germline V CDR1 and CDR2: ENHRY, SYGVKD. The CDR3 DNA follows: TGTGCCATCAGTGGTACAGGGGGCAACTCTTATGGCTACACCTTC. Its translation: CAISGTGGNSYGYTF.